These 16 T cell receptor beta chains originate from one sample sequenced in a study of PD-L1 blockade in urothelial cancer. Assay used: immunoSEQ multiplex PCR; TCRdb lists only in-frame clones, some missing. The sample lists approximately 63,000 clones, about 81% seen once, with roughly 1.6% in the top ten. Time point reported: pretreatment peripheral blood. Specimen: PBMCs, collected around atezolizumab (anti-PD-L1) treatment. These receptors were collected from a man in his 70s with urothelial cancer.

This chain uses TRBV18 with TRBJ1-1; TRBD1 agrees at 9 bases. From germline, CDR1 is KGHSH and CDR2 LQKENI. CDR3 length: 15 residues. With V trimmed by 0 bases and J by 5 bases, 4 bases remained unmatched. The CDR3 nucleotides are TGTGCCAGCTCACCACCCCGGGACAGGGAGACTGAAGCTTTCTTT. This translates into CASSPPRDRETEAFF.

This clone was found once. This sequence joins TRBV21-1 and TRBJ2-6; the tabulated D call, TRBD1, remains unverified against the DNA. TRBV21-1 is termed a pseudogene. This CDR3 has 18 amino acids. This CDR3 is CASSNSKTGRCGANVLTF. The CDR3, as DNA: TGTGCCAGCAGCAATTCAAAGACAGGGAGGTGTGGGGCCAACGTCCTGACTTTC.

The chain uses TRBV11-2 and TRBJ2-3; 8 bases are a match to TRBD2. V dropped 2 bases and J dropped 0; count of bases not matched to a gene: 4. CDR1 is SGHAT and CDR2 is FQNNGV in the germline V gene. There are 16 residues in the CDR3. Here the CDR3 reads CASSLSASGSTDTQYF. For the CDR3, the DNA is TGTGCCAGCAGCTTATCTGCTAGCGGGAGCACAGATACGCAGTATTTT. Complete variable domain (other parts from reference TRBV11-2 and TRBJ2-3): EAGVAQSPRYKIIEKRQSVAFWCNPISGHATLYWYQQILGQGPKLLIQFQNNGVVDDSQLPKDRFSAERLKGVDSTLKIQPAKLEDSAVYLCASSLSASGSTDTQYFGPGTRLTVL.

The genes are TRBV7-9 and TRBJ2-1; the match to TRBD2 covers 15 bases. V was clipped by 1 base and J by 9 bases; unmatched bases: 4. CDR3 length: 16 amino acids. Germline assignment: CDR1 SEHNR and CDR2 FQNEAQ (reference sequence). As DNA, the CDR3 is TGTGCCAGCAGCTTAGGGACTAGCGGGAGGGCCGTTGAGCAGTTCTTC. It specifies CASSLGTSGRAVEQFF.

There are a few counts of this clone. CDR3 coding DNA: TGTGCCAGCAGCTTAGAACTAGCGGGAGGGGCCTACGAGCAGTACTTC. This translates into CASSLELAGGAYEQYF. This chain links TRBV7-2 with TRBJ2-7; 13 nucleotides agree with TRBD2. Germline CDR1 is SGHTA and CDR2 is FQGNSA. This CDR3 contains 16 residues. V lost 1 base, J lost 2 bases, and 2 bases stayed unmatched.

DNA of the CDR3: TGTGCCAGCTCACAGGGGCTAGCGGGAGTCAACGAGCAGTACTTC. Its translation is CASSQGLAGVNEQYF. This chain joins TRBV18 and TRBJ2-7; 10 bases line up with TRBD2. V dropped 4 bases and J dropped 5; count of bases not matched to a gene: 8. Germline assignment: CDR1 KGHSH and CDR2 LQKENI. There are 15 residues in the CDR3.

V gene TRBV18 combines with J gene TRBJ2-7; 7 bases line up with TRBD1. V was clipped by 2 bases and J by 1 base; unmatched bases: 2. Germline loops: CDR1 KGHSH, CDR2 LQKENI. CDR3 length equals 14 residues. Here the CDR3 reads CASSPNRGSYEQYF. The CDR3 coding sequence is TGTGCCAGCTCACCAAACAGGGGTTCCTACGAGCAGTACTTC.

This sequence joins TRBV28 and TRBJ2-3; tentatively, D is TRBD2 (7 bases). The germline CDR1 and CDR2 sequences are MDHEN and SYDVKM. The CDR3 runs to 17 residues. The V end lost 4 bases, the J end lost 4 bases, and 21 bases lay between the germline ends. In DNA, the CDR3 is TGTGCCAGCAGTTGGGACTCTTGGGGGGGGCTTGCAGATACGCAGTATTTT. Its translation is CASSWDSWGGLADTQYF.

V gene TRBV9 combines with J gene TRBJ2-7; 9 bases line up with TRBD2. Trimming cost V 2 bases and J 4 bases; bases outside gene matches: 4. The CDR3 extends over 14 amino acids. Germline V gene lookup returns CDR1 SGDLS and CDR2 YYNGEE. CDR3 in amino acids: CASSVSGSMYEQYF. CDR3 DNA: TGTGCCAGCAGCGTTAGCGGGAGTATGTACGAGCAGTACTTC.

In its sample, this clone was seen once. This sequence joins TRBV28 and TRBJ2-7; 9 bases fit TRBD2. Trimming removed 8 bases from V and 5 bases from J; junction bases left unmatched: 4. Germline CDR1 is MDHEN and CDR2 is SYDVKM. The CDR3 consists of 12 residues. The CDR3 DNA is TGTGCCAGCGTAGCGGGAGAGGACGAGCAGTACTTC. Encoded protein: CASVAGEDEQYF.

This chain links TRBV4-2 with TRBJ2-1, with TRBD2 matching 8 bases. In germline, CDR1 is LGHNA, CDR2 YNFKEQ. The length of the CDR3 is 14 residues. V dropped 0 bases and J dropped 9; count of bases not matched to a gene: 4. This CDR3 is CASSQEAGAFEQFF. CDR3 nucleotides: TGTGCCAGCAGCCAAGAAGCGGGAGCTTTTGAGCAGTTCTTC.

The J gene is TRBJ2-2, the V gene TRBV28, with 8 bases lining up with TRBD1. Germline V gene sequence: CDR1 MDHEN, CDR2 SYDVKM. The CDR3 is 16 amino acids. With V trimmed by 6 bases and J by 5 bases, 11 bases remained unmatched. The CDR3 nucleotides are TGTGCCAGCAGCCCAGGACAGGGCGTTTATACCGGGGAGCTGTTTTTT. Translated: CASSPGQGVYTGELFF. Combining the CDR3 with reference TRBV28 and TRBJ2-2 gives the whole variable domain DVKVTQSSRYLVKRTGEKVFLECVQDMDHENMFWYRQDPGLGLRLIYFSYDVKMKEKGDIPEGYSVSREKKERFSLILESASTNQTSMYLCASSPGQGVYTGELFFGEGSRLTVL.

The chain uses TRBV29-1 and TRBJ2-6; 8 bases agree with TRBD1. The CDR3 length is 17 residues. Per the germline V gene, CDR1 is SQVTM and CDR2 is ANQGSEA. The V gene end was trimmed by 0 bases and the J gene end by 0 bases; junction bases not matched to a gene: 4. In DNA, the CDR3 is TGCAGCGTTGAAGACCGGACAGGGTCCTCTGGGGCCAACGTCCTGACTTTC. Translation gives CSVEDRTGSSGANVLTF.

V usage is TRBV7-2 and J usage is TRBJ2-1; TRBD1 agrees at 7 bases. This CDR3 is built from 16 residues. The germline V gene encodes CDR1 SGHTA and CDR2 FQGNSA. V shed 2 bases and J 4 bases; nucleotides not matched to a gene: 8. The CDR3 region is CASSLKGQRGYNEQFF. The DNA of the CDR3 is TGTGCCAGCAGCTTAAAGGGACAGCGAGGTTACAATGAGCAGTTCTTC.

The sample holds one count of this clone. The V and J genes are TRBV28 and TRBJ2-1; 8 bases are shared with TRBD1. The J segment lost 5 bases and the V segment lost 6 bases, leaving 9 bases of the junction unmatched. The CDR3 covers 15 residues. Germline V lookup: CDR1 MDHEN, CDR2 SYDVKM. In DNA form, the CDR3 reads TGTGCCAGCAGCCTCGGGACAGGTGGACACAATGAGCAGTTCTTC. Translated, it gives CASSLGTGGHNEQFF.

This chain joins TRBV19 and TRBJ1-2, with 7 bases matching TRBD1. This CDR3 is built from 13 residues. Losses at the gene ends were 7 bases for V and 8 bases for J; bases not matched to a gene: 10. Germline loops: CDR1 LNHDA, CDR2 SQIVND (reference sequence). Here the CDR3 reads CASTERGLGGYTF. The CDR3 DNA reads as TGTGCCAGTACCGAAAGGGGGCTAGGCGGCTACACCTTC.